A selection of T cell receptor beta chains follows, all from one sample in a study of shared clonotypes between healthy human individuals. TCRdb keeps only in-frame clones here, not all; method: immunoSEQ multiplex PCR. The sample shows 780,000 or so clones, around 77% of them seen only once. The sample was memory CD4+ T cells sorted from blood. Receptor source: a woman aged 30 to 39 in good health. Both conserved end residues are part of each CDR3. Each record gives: V gene, J gene, D gene, clone size, CDR3 protein, CDR3 DNA. D genes are given only for firm matches. Rows give clone size only sometimes, using once, few, many, or a class for an expanded clone.

>TRBV7-3|TRBJ2-2|TRBD2|.
CASSLTRASGKVGELFF
TGTGCCAGCAGCTTAACGAGGGCTAGCGGGAAGGTCGGGGAGCTGTTTTTT
>TRBV5-1|TRBJ1-1|.|.
CATRWEENTEAFF
TGCGCCACCCGATGGGAAGAGAACACTGAAGCTTTCTTT
>TRBV11-1|TRBJ2-1|TRBD1|few
CASRESGTGDHEQFF
TGTGCCAGCAGAGAATCCGGGACAGGGGATCATGAGCAGTTCTTC
>TRBV25-1|TRBJ1-5|.|once
CASSERGSNQPQHF
TGTGCCAGCAGTGAAAGGGGTAGCAATCAGCCCCAGCATTTT
>TRBV5-1|TRBJ1-4|.|.
CASSEGTEGEKLFF
TGCGCCAGCAGCGAGGGGACTGAGGGGGAAAAACTGTTTTTT
>TRBV19|TRBJ2-2|TRBD2|.
CASSVLAGLNTGELFF
TGTGCCAGTAGCGTCTTAGCGGGGCTAAACACCGGGGAGCTGTTTTTT
>TRBV28|TRBJ2-5|TRBD1|.
CASSPTPGQGWLETQYF
TGTGCCAGCAGCCCGACGCCGGGACAGGGGTGGTTGGAGACCCAGTACTTC
>TRBV5-1|TRBJ2-7|.|.
CASSLGGGGSYEQYF
TGCGCCAGCAGCTTGGGGGGCGGCGGCTCCTACGAGCAGTACTTC
>TRBV29-1|TRBJ2-2|TRBD1|.
CSVGGQEATGELFF
TGCAGCGTTGGGGGACAGGAGGCCACCGGGGAGCTGTTTTTT
>TRBV7-9|TRBJ2-7|.|.
CASSLTSYEQYF
TGTGCCAGCAGCTTGACTAGTTACGAGCAGTACTTC
>TRBV7-2|TRBJ2-1|TRBD2|once
CASSLTSGSINEQFF
TGTGCCAGCAGCCTTACTAGCGGGAGTATCAATGAGCAGTTCTTC
>TRBV6-1|TRBJ2-5|.|.
CASSERGQETQYF
TGTGCCAGCAGTGAAAGGGGACAAGAGACCCAGTACTTC
>TRBV9|TRBJ2-7|TRBD2|.
CASSVAGLASIYEQYF
TGTGCCAGCAGCGTAGCGGGACTAGCGTCAATCTACGAGCAGTACTTC
>TRBV13|TRBJ2-7|TRBD2|.
CASSLGLAGVSKQYF
TGTGCCAGCAGCTTAGGTCTAGCGGGAGTGAGCAAGCAGTACTTC
>TRBV7-2|TRBJ2-3|TRBD1|.
CASSLQDRASPLADTQYF
TGTGCCAGCAGCTTACAGGACAGGGCTTCGCCACTGGCAGATACGCAGTATTTT
>TRBV28|TRBJ1-1|TRBD1|.
CASRRQGGGTEAFF
TGTGCCAGCAGACGACAGGGGGGAGGTACTGAAGCTTTCTTT
>TRBV5-1|TRBJ2-1|.|.
CASRVDRNFYNEQFF
TGCGCCAGCAGAGTGGACAGAAACTTCTACAATGAGCAGTTCTTC
>TRBV28|TRBJ1-5|.|.
CASSLERRPIQPQHF
TGTGCCAGCAGTTTAGAACGGAGACCGATCCAGCCCCAGCATTTT
>TRBV19|TRBJ2-1|TRBD2|.
CASSIRAGVYNEQFF
TGTGCCAGTAGTATAAGGGCGGGAGTGTACAATGAGCAGTTCTTC
>TRBV27|TRBJ2-1|TRBD2|.
CASSSPWAGGNNEQFF
TGTGCCAGCAGTTCCCCGTGGGCGGGAGGGAACAATGAGCAGTTCTTC
>TRBV9|TRBJ1-3|.|.
CASSAYRNTIYF
TGTGCCAGCAGCGCCTATCGAAACACCATATATTTT
>TRBV27|TRBJ2-1|TRBD1|.
CASSLWGTDVPNEQFF
TGTGCCAGCAGTTTATGGGGGACAGATGTACCCAATGAGCAGTTCTTC
>TRBV29-1|TRBJ1-1|TRBD1|.
CSVARQGDTEAFF
TGCAGCGTTGCGAGACAGGGGGACACTGAAGCTTTCTTT
>TRBV7-8|TRBJ2-1|TRBD2|.
CASSSGLAGSQFF
TGTGCCAGCAGCTCCGGACTAGCGGGTTCTCAGTTCTTC
>TRBV19|TRBJ2-2|TRBD2|.
CASSILTSGSGELFF
TGTGCCAGTAGTATACTGACTAGCGGGTCCGGGGAGCTGTTTTTT
>TRBV5-1|TRBJ2-4|TRBD1|once
CASSPGTAKNIQYF
TGCGCCAGCAGCCCCGGGACAGCTAAAAACATTCAGTACTTC
>TRBV9|TRBJ2-2|TRBD1|.
CASSVGGTGRTGELFF
TGTGCCAGCAGCGTGGGCGGGACAGGGAGGACCGGGGAGCTGTTTTTT
>TRBV4-1|TRBJ1-1|.|.
CASSQATSTEAFF
TGCGCCAGCAGCCAAGCTACCTCCACTGAAGCTTTCTTT
>TRBV28|TRBJ2-7|.|.
CASSPAPSRWELAYEQYF
TGTGCCAGCAGCCCTGCCCCCTCCCGATGGGAGCTAGCCTACGAGCAGTACTTC
>TRBV11-2|TRBJ1-2|TRBD1|few
CASSGQGAGYGYTF
TGTGCCAGCAGCGGACAGGGGGCTGGGTATGGCTACACCTTC
>TRBV2|TRBJ1-2|.|.
CASSDRNPNYGYTF
TGTGCCAGCAGTGACAGGAACCCTAACTATGGCTACACCTTC
>TRBV11-2|TRBJ2-1|TRBD2|.
CASTSGTSGYNEQFF
TGTGCCAGCACCTCGGGGACTAGCGGTTACAATGAGCAGTTCTTC
>TRBV11-3|TRBJ2-1|.|.
CASSLDGHEQFF
TGTGCCAGCAGCTTAGATGGGCATGAGCAGTTCTTC
>TRBV6-4|TRBJ2-2|.|.
CASSAGSTGELFF
TGTGCCAGCAGTGCAGGGTCCACCGGGGAGCTGTTTTTT
>TRBV7-7|TRBJ1-1|.|.
CASSSATGNTEAFF
TGTGCCAGCAGCTCTGCGACAGGGAACACTGAAGCTTTCTTT
>TRBV2|TRBJ1-2|.|.
CAWRGMTENYGYTF
TGTGCCTGGAGAGGAATGACGGAGAACTATGGCTACACCTTC
>TRBV28|TRBJ1-1|.|.
CASRIRGSAEAFF
TGTGCCAGCAGAATCAGGGGTAGTGCTGAAGCTTTCTTT
>TRBV11-2|TRBJ2-1|TRBD1|.
CASSPGQGANRFF
TGTGCCAGCAGCCCCGGTCAGGGGGCGAATCGGTTCTTC
>TRBV11-2|TRBJ2-1|TRBD2|.
CASSSQSLAGSYNEQFF
TGTGCCAGCAGCTCCCAGTCCCTAGCGGGTTCCTACAATGAGCAGTTCTTC
>TRBV29-1|TRBJ2-1|TRBD2|.
CSTSGLAEMSYNEQFF
TGCAGCACCTCGGGACTAGCGGAAATGTCCTACAATGAGCAGTTCTTC
>TRBV5-1|TRBJ1-1|.|few
CASSLANLNTEAFF
TGCGCCAGCAGCTTGGCCAACCTGAACACTGAAGCTTTCTTT
>TRBV5-1|TRBJ2-3|.|.
CASSLGFGGLTDTQYF
TGCGCCAGCAGCTTGGGGTTCGGAGGACTCACAGATACGCAGTATTTT
>TRBV19|TRBJ2-7|.|.
CASSPETGKVSYEQYF
TGTGCCAGTAGCCCCGAGACGGGGAAGGTCTCCTACGAGCAGTACTTC
>TRBV28|TRBJ2-2|.|once
CASSPTRDSLGTGELFF
TGTGCCAGCAGCCCAACCCGAGACAGCTTGGGGACCGGGGAGCTGTTTTTT
>TRBV6-5|TRBJ2-1|.|.
CASSTDTRNEQFF
TGTGCCAGCAGTACAGACACGCGCAATGAGCAGTTCTTC
>TRBV28|TRBJ1-2|.|few
CASSSSRYGYTF
TGTGCCAGCAGTTCTTCTCGTTACGGCTACACCTTC
>TRBV5-8|TRBJ2-3|.|.
CASSLTDTQYF
TGTGCCAGCAGCTTAACTGATACGCAGTATTTT
>TRBV7-2|TRBJ2-1|.|.
CASSQTYEQFF
TGTGCCAGCAGCCAAACGTATGAGCAGTTCTTC
>TRBV6-5|TRBJ2-1|TRBD2|.
CASRLGLAGWNEQFF
TGTGCCAGCAGGCTCGGACTAGCGGGATGGAATGAGCAGTTCTTC
>TRBV2|TRBJ2-2|TRBD2|.
CASRQGTSGLGELFF
TGTGCCAGCAGACAAGGGACTAGCGGTCTCGGGGAGCTGTTTTTT
>TRBV6-5|TRBJ1-5|.|many
CASRKTGLDNQPQHF
TGTGCCAGCAGAAAAACAGGGTTGGACAATCAGCCCCAGCATTTT